These 29 T cell receptor beta chains were all obtained from the same sample, sequenced in a study of T cell repertoires in cytomegalovirus infection. TCRdb independently ran MiXCR on the reads; one entry per CDR3 protein. The table includes just over 300,000 distinct CDR3 sequences, roughly 15% detected once. Sample: PBMCs. These receptors all stem from a human donor in good health (CMV status not recorded). Some clones in this sample may be carry-over from other donors' samples.

The V call is TRBV28, the J call TRBJ2-2; 7 bases fit TRBD1. The CDR3 spans 12 residues. J gave up 6 bases and V 7 bases, and 2 bases lay outside the gene matches. Germline V gives CDR1 MDHEN, CDR2 SYDVKM. CDR3 sequence: CASKTGSGELFF. CDR3 nucleotide sequence: TGTGCCAGCAAGACAGGGTCCGGGGAGCTGTTTTTT.

This clonotype occurred many times. The CDR3 nucleotides are TGTGCCAGCAGCCGCCTCGGGGTTGCGGGGGGAGGCGATACGCAGTATTTT. Protein sequence: CASSRLGVAGGGDTQYF. The chain links TRBV7-3 to TRBJ2-3, with 8 bases identical to TRBD2. CDR3 size: 17 residues. Germline assignment: CDR1 SGHTA and CDR2 FQGTGA. After removal of 5 bases from V and 6 bases from J, the junction contained 16 bases not matched to a gene.

The J gene is TRBJ1-5, the V gene TRBV18; a weak D match, TRBD1 (5 bases). This CDR3 spans 16 amino acids. CDR1 is KGHSH, CDR2 LQKENI, per germline. Trimming took 5 bases from V and 3 from J, leaving 17 bases between them. The CDR3 region is CASSSTDGASNQPQHF. CDR3 DNA sequence: TGTGCCAGCTCATCCACGGATGGGGCCTCCAATCAGCCCCAGCATTTT.

This clonotype was detected only a few times. This rearrangement joins TRBV23-1 to TRBJ2-7, with D possibly being TRBD1 or TRBD2 (5 bases each). TRBV23-1 is labeled an ORF, and its function is uncertain. V lost 2 bases to trimming and J lost 5 bases, with 19 bases between them. This CDR3 region has 16 residues. CDR3 amino acids: CASSQKLGDRKDEQYF. Written as DNA, the CDR3 is TGCGCCAGCAGTCAAAAACTAGGGGACCGCAAAGACGAGCAGTACTTC.

This clonotype has a handful of counts. This chain connects TRBV11-3 to TRBJ2-1; D is perhaps TRBD2 (6 bases). From germline, CDR1 is SGHNT and CDR2 YENEEA. The CDR3 spans 13 residues. V was trimmed by 1 base and J by 9 bases, leaving 10 bases between them. The CDR3: CASSLAGEREQFF. The CDR3 DNA sequence: TGTGCCAGCAGCTTAGCGGGGGAACGTGAGCAGTTCTTC. The entire variable domain, with the rest obtained from reference TRBV11-3 and TRBJ2-1, is as follows: EAGVVQSPRYKIIEKKQPVAFWCNPISGHNTLYWYLQNLGQGPELLIRYENEEAVDDSQLPKDRFSAERLKGVDSTLKIQPAELGDSAVYLCASSLAGEREQFFGPGTRLTVL.

V is TRBV20-1 and J is TRBJ2-7; D tentatively reads TRBD1 or TRBD2 (5 bases each). Germline assignment: CDR1 DFQATT and CDR2 SNEGSKA (reference sequence). The CDR3 is 12 amino acids. V lost 6 bases and J lost 4, with 13 bases in between. The CDR3 bases are TGCAGTGCCGAGGGCAGGGTTTACGAGCAGTACTTC. As protein: CSAEGRVYEQYF.

V usage is TRBV23-1 and J usage is TRBJ1-5, with D possibly matching TRBD1 (6 bases). TRBV23-1 is noted as an ORF with a role that remains uncertain. The CDR3 is made up of 17 amino acids. V was shortened by 3 bases and J by 2 bases, with 17 bases between the two germline ends. CDR3 sequence (DNA): TGCGCCAGCAGTCAGATGAGGACAGTCGCTGGCAATCAGCCCCAGCATTTT. This gives the protein CASSQMRTVAGNQPQHF.

This clonotype was seen a handful of times. The rearrangement links TRBV5-6 to TRBJ2-3; D remains unclear. The V gene's germline CDR1 is SGHDT and CDR2 YYEEEE. The CDR3 loop spans 15 amino acids. V was pared by 4 bases and J by 6 bases, with 18 bases between. CDR3 bases: TGTGCCAGCAGCCAAAACGACATCCTTTCTGATACGCAGTATTTT. It codes for CASSQNDILSDTQYF.

This clonotype was found many times. The chain uses TRBV28 and TRBJ1-5; D is ambiguous. Trimming pared 4 bases from V and 6 bases from J, leaving 16 bases between. The V gene's germline CDR1 is MDHEN and CDR2 SYDVKM. CDR3 length: 15 residues. Here the CDR3 reads CASSSRFEGIQPQHF. For the CDR3, the DNA is TGTGCCAGCAGTTCGCGGTTTGAAGGGATTCAGCCCCAGCATTTT.

This clonotype was counted a few times. The V and J genes are TRBV19 and TRBJ2-1; 7 nucleotides line up with TRBD2. The CDR3 is 14 amino acids. Per the germline V gene, CDR1 is LNHDA and CDR2 is SQIVND (reference sequence). V was clipped by 6 bases and J by 1 base; unmatched bases: 3. This CDR3 is CASSWGGSYNEQFF. CDR3 DNA: TGTGCCAGTAGCTGGGGGGGGTCCTACAATGAGCAGTTCTTC. The entire variable domain, with the rest obtained from reference TRBV19 and TRBJ2-1, is as follows: DGGITQSPKYLFRKEGQNVTLSCEQNLNHDAMYWYRQDPGQGLRLIYYSQIVNDFQKGDIAEGYSVSREKKESFPLTVTSAQKNPTAFYLCASSWGGSYNEQFFGPGTRLTVL.

About this clonotype itself: A much larger clone differs from this one at a single base, so this may be a read error. The J gene is TRBJ1-1, the V gene TRBV12-3 or TRBV12-4; 8 bases are a match to TRBD1. The CDR3 is 16 amino acids. The junction had 19 bases not matched to a gene; V was cut back by 10 bases and J by 6 bases. The CDR3 region is CANRPMNRGKVAEAFF. DNA for the CDR3: TGTGCCAACAGACCCATGAACAGGGGGAAAGTAGCTGAAGCTTTCTTT.

V gene TRBV19 combines with J gene TRBJ1-1; D ambiguous. Trimming removed 4 bases from V and 0 bases from J, with 15 bases in between. This CDR3 contains 16 residues. Germline assignment: CDR1 LNHDA and CDR2 SQIVND (reference sequence). CDR3 residues: CASSSREMGMNTEAFF. Written as DNA, the CDR3 is TGTGCCAGTAGTAGTAGGGAAATGGGGATGAACACTGAAGCTTTCTTT.

This clonotype was found a few times. The CDR3 region is CASSLETGLGYTF. The CDR3 DNA reads as TGTGCCAGCAGTCTAGAGACAGGGCTTGGCTACACCTTC. The chain is built from TRBV12-3 or TRBV12-4 and TRBJ1-2; 7 bases map to TRBD1. The CDR3 runs to 13 residues. The trim removed 5 bases at V and 7 bases at J, leaving 7 bases unmatched.

This clonotype appeared many times. The chain links TRBV7-9 to TRBJ1-5, with D unresolved. The ends were cut back, 1 base at V and 0 bases at J, with 19 bases in the middle. The germline V gene encodes CDR1 SEHNR and CDR2 FQNEAQ (reference sequence). This CDR3 contains 19 residues. The CDR3 coding sequence is TGTGCCAGCAGCTTAGGCCCCTATTCGGGTAAACTTAGCAATCAGCCCCAGCATTTT. Translating gives CASSLGPYSGKLSNQPQHF. Looking up the rest from reference TRBV7-9 and TRBJ1-5 gives the full variable domain: DTGVSQNPRHKITKRGQNVTFRCDPISEHNRLYWYRQTLGQGPEFLTYFQNEAQLEKSRLLSDRFSAERPKGSFSTLEIQRTEQGDSAMYLCASSLGPYSGKLSNQPQHFGDGTRLSIL.

This clonotype was found many times. The genes are TRBV28 and TRBJ2-1; TRBD2 matches at 9 bases. V shed 4 bases and J 9 bases; nucleotides not matched to a gene: 7. The CDR3 is 14 amino acids. Germline V lookup: CDR1 MDHEN, CDR2 SYDVKM. CDR3 in amino acids: CASSSQAGGFEQFF. The CDR3 DNA follows: TGTGCCAGCAGTTCTCAGGCGGGGGGGTTTGAGCAGTTCTTC. The variable domain in full, completed from reference TRBV28 and TRBJ2-1, reads DVKVTQSSRYLVKRTGEKVFLECVQDMDHENMFWYRQDPGLGLRLIYFSYDVKMKEKGDIPEGYSVSREKKERFSLILESASTNQTSMYLCASSSQAGGFEQFFGPGTRLTVL.

This clonotype occurred many times. CDR3 DNA sequence: TGTGCCAGTAGTCATCCGCGCGGATTACAGGGGAACACTGAAGCTTTCTTT. The encoded protein is CASSHPRGLQGNTEAFF. The rearrangement links TRBV19 to TRBJ1-1, with a tentative D call TRBD1 (6 bases). CDR3 length: 17 amino acids. Trimming pared 5 bases from V and 1 base from J, leaving 20 bases between. Germline-derived CDR1 and CDR2 are LNHDA and SQIVND (reference sequence).

This CDR3 reads CASSLTPGGNEDEAFF. The CDR3 nucleotides read TGTGCCAGCAGCTTAACTCCAGGGGGGAATGAGGATGAAGCTTTCTTT. J is TRBJ1-1 and V is TRBV7-3, with 7 bases matching TRBD1. Germline loops: CDR1 SGHTA, CDR2 FQGTGA. This CDR3 spans 16 amino acids. V lost 0 bases and J lost 7; bases outside the gene matches: 11.

This clonotype was observed many times. The chain carries TRBV7-2 and TRBJ2-1, with 9 nucleotides matching TRBD2. The CDR3 consists of 15 residues. The junction had 8 bases not matched to a gene; V was cut back by 5 bases and J by 6 bases. Looked up from germline, CDR1 is SGHTA and CDR2 is FQGNSA. In nucleotides, the CDR3 is TGTGCCAGCAGCCACTCCGGGACTAGCCTCAATGAGCAGTTCTTC. Its translation: CASSHSGTSLNEQFF.

This clonotype occurred many times. The chain couples TRBV7-9 to TRBJ2-4; TRBD1 or TRBD2 may be the D gene (6 bases each). Germline V gives CDR1 SEHNR, CDR2 FQNEAQ (reference sequence). The CDR3 contains 18 residues. V gave up 2 bases and J gave up 2 bases, with 19 bases separating them. Here the CDR3 reads CASSLIQGGVGSKNIQYF. The CDR3 DNA sequence: TGTGCCAGCAGCTTAATACAGGGAGGAGTGGGGTCCAAAAACATTCAGTACTTC.

This clonotype was picked up many times. The chain employs TRBV28 and TRBJ1-6; maybe TRBD1 (5 bases). Trimming stripped 2 bases from V and 5 bases from J, with 13 bases between. The CDR3 consists of 16 residues. Germline V gene data show CDR1 as MDHEN and CDR2 as SYDVKM. The CDR3 protein is CASSLPSQGDNSPLHF. The CDR3 DNA follows: TGTGCCAGCAGTTTACCCTCCCAAGGGGATAATTCACCCCTCCACTTT.

In this sample, this clonotype turned up a few times. J is TRBJ2-5 and V is TRBV5-1; TRBD1 matches 7 bases. V gave up 4 bases and J gave up 4 bases; unmatched junction bases: 10. Germline values: CDR1 SGHRS, CDR2 YFSETQ. The CDR3 has 15 residues. The CDR3 DNA sequence: TGCGCCAGCAGCGTAACAGGGGACGTGCGAGAGACCCAGTACTTC. It codes for CASSVTGDVRETQYF. The variable domain in full, completed from reference TRBV5-1 and TRBJ2-5, reads KAGVTQTPRYLIKTRGQQVTLSCSPISGHRSVSWYQQTPGQGLQFLFEYFSETQRNKGNFPGRFSGRQFSNSRSEMNVSTLELGDSALYLCASSVTGDVRETQYFGPGTRLLVL.

This rearrangement joins TRBV28 to TRBJ2-5, with D perhaps TRBD1 (6 bases). The CDR3 has 18 residues. V was cut by 3 bases and J by 3 bases, with 23 bases left in between. Germline-derived CDR1 and CDR2 are MDHEN and SYDVKM. The CDR3 spells CASSLIRIKDRSEETQYF. The CDR3 bases are TGTGCCAGCAGTTTGATCCGAATTAAGGACAGATCCGAAGAGACCCAGTACTTC.

This clonotype occurred many times. The CDR3 reads CASSLRGASGQETQYF. For the CDR3, the DNA is TGTGCCAGCAGCTTAAGGGGGGCTAGCGGCCAAGAGACCCAGTACTTC. The genes are TRBV7-3 and TRBJ2-5; TRBD2 might be the D (7 bases). The V end was cut by 1 base, the J end by 1 base, with 13 bases between. The CDR3 spans 16 residues. The V gene's germline CDR1 is SGHTA and CDR2 FQGTGA.

The table lists this clonotype with many counts. V gene TRBV5-1 combines with J gene TRBJ2-2; D ambiguous. V lost 0 bases and J 4 bases, leaving 4 bases between the germline ends. This CDR3 has 13 amino acids. Germline V gene sequence: CDR1 SGHRS, CDR2 YFSETQ. In DNA form, the CDR3 reads TGCGCCAGCAGCTTGGCAACCACCGGGGAGCTGTTTTTT. Encoded protein: CASSLATTGELFF.

This clonotype was observed a few times. In nucleotides, the CDR3 is TGTGCCAGCAGCGAACAGGCCTTGGAGCCCCAGCATTTT. Translating gives CASSEQALEPQHF. The genes are TRBV7-2 and TRBJ1-5; D is perhaps TRBD1 (5 bases). The germline V gene has CDR1 SGHTA and CDR2 FQGNSA. V lost 5 bases and J lost 8, with 13 bases in between. This CDR3 spans 13 amino acids.

This clonotype came up once. The chain is built from TRBV5-5 and TRBJ2-7; D unclear. The germline V and J ends were trimmed by 3 bases and 6 bases, with 13 bases remaining between them. The germline V gene has CDR1 SGHKS and CDR2 YYEKEE (reference sequence). The CDR3 runs 13 residues. DNA of the CDR3: TGTGCCAGCAGCTCAGACCGGCTAGGCGAGCAGTACTTC. This translates into CASSSDRLGEQYF.

There are a few counts of this clonotype. This sequence joins TRBV5-1 and TRBJ2-3; D remains ambiguous. This CDR3 is built from 15 residues. V lost 0 bases, J lost 4 bases, and 12 bases lay in between. Germline V gene data show CDR1 as SGHRS and CDR2 as YFSETQ. The CDR3 region has the DNA TGCGCCAGCAGCTTGGCCGGTCTAATGGCAGATACGCAGTATTTT. This sequence encodes CASSLAGLMADTQYF.

This clonotype was seen at least ten times. J is TRBJ1-2 and V is TRBV7-8, with D possibly being TRBD1 (5 bases). The germline V gene has CDR1 SGHVS and CDR2 FQNEAQ. There are 17 residues in the CDR3. V was cut by 1 base and J by 1 base, with 16 bases left in between. CDR3 nucleotides: TGTGCCAGCAGCTTAGTGATTGGGGCGGATTATAACTATGGCTACACCTTC. Its protein product is CASSLVIGADYNYGYTF.

This clonotype was recorded a few times. V gene TRBV5-1 combines with J gene TRBJ2-5; 7 bases match TRBD1. The germline CDR1 and CDR2 sequences are SGHRS and YFSETQ. The CDR3 contains 14 residues. V lost 2 bases, J lost 3 bases, and 4 bases stayed unmatched. The DNA for the CDR3 is TGCGCCAGCAGCTTACGACAGGGCAAAGAGACCCAGTACTTC. Protein product: CASSLRQGKETQYF.